The rows below give T cell receptor beta chains drawn from one sample of a study of memory CD4+ T cells and cytomegalovirus serostatus. Data came from immunoSEQ multiplex PCR; TCRdb stores just in-frame clones and leaves some out. The repertoire holds around 50,000 clones, with 70% to 75% as singletons. Specimen: memory CD4+ T cells from blood. The receptors shown here come from an adult in good health and CMV-seropositive. Each CDR3 is given without its conserved first and last residue. Fields, in order: J gene, V gene, CDR3 protein.

j_call: TRBJ2-3; v_call: TRBV7-9; cdr3_aa: ASSFGLGGLVTDTQY
j_call: TRBJ2-7; v_call: TRBV5-4; cdr3_aa: ASSPTPGRAYEQY
j_call: TRBJ2-6; v_call: TRBV21-1; cdr3_aa: ASSIPGLRVGANVLT
j_call: TRBJ1-2; v_call: TRBV6-1; cdr3_aa: ASSVEAVGPY
j_call: TRBJ1-1; v_call: TRBV7-3; cdr3_aa: ASSFSTNTEAF
j_call: TRBJ2-1; v_call: TRBV7-7; cdr3_aa: ASSSSVYNEQF
j_call: TRBJ2-3; v_call: TRBV4-1; cdr3_aa: ASSRRSTDTQY
j_call: TRBJ1-2; v_call: TRBV18; cdr3_aa: ASSPDPGRDYGYT
j_call: TRBJ1-2; v_call: TRBV15; cdr3_aa: ATSRDRVSANYGYT
j_call: TRBJ2-1; v_call: TRBV19; cdr3_aa: ASSVNRDPKGEQF
j_call: TRBJ1-6; v_call: TRBV9; cdr3_aa: ASSRSGQRNSPLH
j_call: TRBJ2-3; v_call: TRBV5-1; cdr3_aa: ASSLVVSTDTQY
j_call: TRBJ1-2; v_call: TRBV5-5; cdr3_aa: ASSVGQGIGYT
j_call: TRBJ2-7; v_call: TRBV5-4; cdr3_aa: ASSLDSGTGGYEQY
j_call: -; v_call: TRBV29-1; cdr3_aa: SVGPSANEQY
j_call: TRBJ1-3; v_call: TRBV11-2; cdr3_aa: ASSLAQINTIY
j_call: TRBJ1-5; v_call: TRBV28; cdr3_aa: ASSPMRQDLPQPQH
j_call: TRBJ2-7; v_call: TRBV5-1; cdr3_aa: ASSLRQGAWEQY
j_call: TRBJ2-3; v_call: TRBV7-3; cdr3_aa: ASRPPGEWTDTQY
j_call: TRBJ1-2; v_call: TRBV19; cdr3_aa: ASSPETGVIIGYT
j_call: TRBJ1-2; v_call: TRBV21-1; cdr3_aa: ASSNRGPYGYT
j_call: TRBJ1-6; v_call: TRBV5-1; cdr3_aa: ASSWTTGRANSPLH
j_call: TRBJ1-1; v_call: TRBV7-9; cdr3_aa: ASSLAGAGGTEAF
j_call: TRBJ2-5; v_call: TRBV15; cdr3_aa: ATSRDQGQPFTRETQY
j_call: TRBJ2-7; v_call: TRBV9; cdr3_aa: ASSVRSGGPYEQY
j_call: TRBJ1-1; v_call: TRBV19; cdr3_aa: ASSRNEWEVAEAF
j_call: TRBJ2-6; v_call: TRBV4-2; cdr3_aa: ASSQDTPTADGANVLT
j_call: TRBJ2-7; v_call: TRBV6-5; cdr3_aa: ARAGEVYEQY
j_call: TRBJ2-1; v_call: TRBV7-2; cdr3_aa: ASSSQRGGGNEQF
j_call: TRBJ2-5; v_call: TRBV2; cdr3_aa: ASLLAGGQETQY
j_call: TRBJ2-5; v_call: TRBV5-6; cdr3_aa: ASSRTGVETQY